This T cell receptor beta chain was retrieved from a study of T cells expressing NK-cell markers. The wider study: Underlying the TCR beta repertoires were sorted CD3+CD56+NKG2C+, CD3+CD56+NKG2C- and CD3+CD56-NKG2C+ T cells. Findings and limits, study-wide: In a handful of donors, dominant CD3+CD56+NKG2C+ clones formed about 1.0-7.0% of CD8+ cells. The study left the HCMV specificity of expanded NKG2C+ T cell clones unresolved. The study found these clonotypes also leading the CD3+CD56-NKG2C+ fraction in a handful of donors.

Regarding this clonotype: Its antigen remains unidentified.

TCRdb re-called the 5' RACE reads and gives one entry per CDR3 protein, without DNA. The table for this sample gives approximately 420,000 distinct CDR3 sequences. This CDR3 spans 13 amino acids. This chain uses TRBV12-3 or TRBV12-4 with TRBJ2-5; TCRdb's assignment of TRBD1 cannot be checked, as there is no DNA. Sequencing was carried out using blood T cells: a sorted CD56 or NKG2C T cell subset, CD4+ or CD8+ T cells, or bulk PBMC T cells (not recorded which). The receptor comes from a woman aged 50 to 65 in good health. This CDR3 is CASSSGQLETQYF.